The rows below give T cell receptor beta chains drawn from one sample of a study of blood T cell repertoires in COVID-19. Sequencing was performed with immunoSEQ multiplex PCR; in TCRdb, only in-frame clones are kept and a portion is missing. The table lists about 35,000 clones, about 80% of them singletons. The sample taken for sequencing was peripheral blood. All receptors derive from a man in his fifties with acute or convalescent COVID-19. Each CDR3 is given with its conserved first and last residue. A D gene is named only where the DNA matches it firmly. Not all rows give a size; the values are once, few, many and, for expanded clones, a class.

TRBJ2-4 - 14 TRBD1 TRBV5-1 CASSEPSGTGLKYF TGCGCCAGCAGCGAACCCTCCGGGACAGGGCTAAAATACTTC
TRBJ2-1 - 13 TRBD2 TRBV29-1 CSVAVTSGSGQFF TGCAGCGTTGCGGTGACTAGCGGGTCCGGGCAGTTCTTC
TRBJ2-7 - 12 - TRBV10-3 CAISVDSYEQYF TGTGCCATCAGTGTAGACAGCTACGAGCAGTACTTC
TRBJ2-3 - 17 - TRBV9 CASSVDPPGVSTDTQYF TGTGCCAGCAGCGTAGATCCCCCGGGGGTTAGCACAGATACGCAGTATTTT
TRBJ1-2 once 14 TRBD1 TRBV5-1 CASSPDRADYGYTF TGCGCCAGCAGCCCTGACAGGGCTGACTATGGCTACACCTTC
TRBJ1-4 - 14 - TRBV5-6 CASSPFAENEKLFF TGTGCCAGCAGCCCATTCGCAGAAAATGAAAAACTGTTTTTT
TRBJ2-7 - 15 TRBD1 TRBV4-1 CASSHPGQGSHEQYF TGCGCCAGCAGCCACCCGGGACAGGGTTCCCACGAGCAGTACTTC
TRBJ2-5 - 15 TRBD2 TRBV27 CASRRLAGGLETQYF TGTGCCAGCAGGAGACTAGCGGGAGGCCTAGAGACCCAGTACTTC
TRBJ2-1 - 14 TRBD2 TRBV11-1 CASSTRRGYNEQFF TGTGCCAGCAGCACAAGGCGGGGGTACAATGAGCAGTTCTTC
TRBJ2-2 - 14 - TRBV6-5 CASLRFGNTGELFF TGTGCCAGCTTACGTTTCGGGAACACCGGGGAGCTGTTTTTT
TRBJ1-4 once 14 - TRBV4-1 CASSQWQTNEKLFF TGCGCCAGCAGCCAGTGGCAGACTAATGAAAAACTGTTTTTT
TRBJ2-3 - 16 TRBD2 TRBV27 CASSLSMAGGTDTQYF TGTGCCAGCAGTTTATCGATGGCGGGAGGCACAGATACGCAGTATTTT
TRBJ2-2 - 16 - TRBV5-1 CASSLAPGANTGELFF TGCGCCAGCAGCTTGGCCCCAGGGGCGAACACCGGGGAGCTGTTTTTT
TRBJ1-2 - 15 - TRBV19 CASSISGGPDYGYTF TGTGCCAGTAGTATATCGGGGGGACCGGACTATGGCTACACCTTC
TRBJ1-4 - 14 - TRBV6-5 CASRRVATNEKLFF TGTGCCAGCCGCCGGGTCGCAACTAATGAAAAACTGTTTTTT
TRBJ2-1 few 19 TRBD2 TRBV28 CATAPGGGLAGGIYNEQFF TGTGCCACCGCACCGGGAGGGGGACTAGCGGGAGGTATCTACAATGAGCAGTTCTTC
TRBJ1-4 - 15 - TRBV28 CASSLDQGLDEKLFF TGTGCCAGCAGTTTAGACCAGGGTTTAGATGAAAAACTGTTTTTT
TRBJ2-3 - 15 - TRBV6-4 CASSDSSDGTDTQYF TGTGCCAGCAGTGACTCGAGCGACGGGACAGATACGCAGTATTTT
TRBJ2-7 - 15 - TRBV2 CASSGLTWASDEQYF TGTGCCAGCAGTGGACTAACCTGGGCATCGGACGAGCAGTACTTC
TRBJ2-7 few 14 - TRBV3-1/TRBV3-2 CASSQITQGYEQYF TGTGCCAGCAGCCAGATCACACAGGGCTACGAGCAGTACTTC
TRBJ2-1 - 14 - TRBV28 CASSPIRDINEQFF TGTGCCAGCAGCCCAATCCGGGACATCAATGAGCAGTTCTTC
TRBJ2-3 - 13 TRBD2 TRBV30 CAWGLGVSDTQYF TGTGCCTGGGGACTAGGGGTATCAGATACGCAGTATTTT
TRBJ2-1 - 14 - TRBV7-2 CASSAGGSYNEQFF TGTGCCAGCAGCGCGGGTGGCTCCTACAATGAGCAGTTCTTC
TRBJ2-7 - 15 TRBD2 TRBV10-2 CASSEELAGSYEQYF TGCGCCAGCAGTGAAGAACTAGCGGGGTCCTACGAGCAGTACTTC
TRBJ2-7 - 13 - TRBV2 CASSGLAYYEQYF TGTGCCAGCAGTGGGCTAGCGTACTACGAGCAGTACTTC
TRBJ2-2 - 15 - TRBV5-4 CASSLVQDNTGELFF TGTGCCAGCAGCTTGGTTCAGGATAACACCGGGGAGCTGTTTTTT
TRBJ2-7 - 16 - TRBV27 CASSLYSRQATYEQYF TGTGCCAGCAGTTTATATTCGCGTCAGGCGACCTACGAGCAGTACTTC
TRBJ2-5 - 12 - TRBV29-1 CSVREFQETQYF TGCAGCGTAAGAGAATTCCAAGAGACCCAGTACTTC
TRBJ2-7 - 14 - TRBV15 CATSRVGGPYEQYF TGTGCCACCAGCAGAGTGGGGGGACCCTACGAGCAGTACTTC
TRBJ1-5 - 11 TRBD1 TRBV19 CASRTGGPQHF TGTGCCAGTAGAACAGGGGGGCCCCAGCATTTT
TRBJ1-2 - 13 - TRBV7-6 CASSLEAGYGYTF TGTGCCAGCAGCTTAGAGGCAGGGTATGGCTACACCTTC
TRBJ2-6 once 22 TRBD1 TRBV28 CASSLGYRGRSGGVTGANVLTF TGTGCCAGCAGTTTGGGGTACAGGGGGCGCAGTGGTGGGGTAACTGGGGCCAACGTCCTGACTTTC
TRBJ1-5 - 16 TRBD1 TRBV2 CASSPLRGQGSQPQHF TGTGCCAGCAGTCCACTGAGAGGACAGGGCTCTCAGCCCCAGCATTTT
TRBJ2-4 few 13 TRBD2 TRBV11-3 CASSLGGRDIQYF TGTGCCAGCAGCTTAGGAGGGAGGGACATTCAGTACTTC
TRBJ2-7 - 14 TRBD2 TRBV28 CASRMGGSSYEQYF TGTGCCAGCAGAATGGGGGGGAGCTCCTACGAGCAGTACTTC
TRBJ2-5 - 13 - TRBV10-3 CAISVSSQETQYF TGTGCCATCAGTGTGAGCTCCCAAGAGACCCAGTACTTC
TRBJ2-7 - 13 - TRBV5-6 CASSLVQNYEQYF TGTGCCAGCAGCTTGGTTCAGAACTACGAGCAGTACTTC
TRBJ2-5 - 15 TRBD1 TRBV3-1/TRBV3-2 CASSPMTGTGETQYF TGTGCCAGCAGCCCTATGACAGGGACGGGAGAGACCCAGTACTTC
TRBJ1-1 - 13 - TRBV7-9 CASSLDLNTEAFF TGTGCCAGCAGCCTAGATTTAAACACTGAAGCTTTCTTT
TRBJ2-7 - 15 TRBD1 TRBV30 CAWTNDRDRGYEQYF TGTGCCTGGACTAACGACCGGGACAGGGGTTACGAGCAGTACTTC
TRBJ2-7 - 13 - TRBV25-1 CASSLQGGHEQYF TGTGCCAGCAGTCTTCAGGGGGGACACGAGCAGTACTTC
TRBJ2-5 once 14 TRBD1 TRBV6-5 CASRWGQGGETQYF TGTGCCAGCAGGTGGGGACAGGGAGGTGAGACCCAGTACTTC
TRBJ2-2 - 15 TRBD1 TRBV19 CASSIDRGSTGELFF TGTGCCAGTAGCATTGACAGGGGTAGTACCGGGGAGCTGTTTTTT
TRBJ1-2 - 11 - TRBV30 CALDINYGYTF TGTGCCTTGGACATTAACTATGGCTACACCTTC
TRBJ1-5 - 14 - TRBV21-1 CATPNTGSNQPQHF TGTGCCACTCCCAATACAGGAAGCAATCAGCCCCAGCATTTT
TRBJ2-2 once 14 - TRBV15 CATSRGDSRRELFF TGTGCCACCAGCAGGGGGGACTCTCGAAGGGAGCTGTTTTTT
TRBJ1-1 - 15 TRBD1 TRBV7-2 CASSLRTVTGFEAFF TGTGCCAGCAGCCTCCGCACCGTGACAGGGTTTGAAGCTTTCTTT
TRBJ2-7 - 17 - TRBV9 CASSPRGGGRLGDEQYF TGTGCCAGCAGCCCCCGAGGGGGTGGACGGCTGGGGGACGAGCAGTACTTC
TRBJ1-1 - 15 - TRBV15 CATSRGGQGGTEAFF TGTGCCACCAGCAGAGGAGGGCAGGGAGGTACTGAAGCTTTCTTT
TRBJ2-1 - 15 TRBD2 TRBV6-4 CASSDRGGLRDEQFF TGTGCCAGCAGTGACCGGGGGGGCCTAAGGGATGAGCAGTTCTTC
TRBJ2-2 - 16 TRBD1 TRBV30 CAWSTPGTGITGELFF TGTGCCTGGAGTACGCCCGGGACAGGGATCACCGGGGAGCTGTTTTTT
TRBJ1-5 - 13 - TRBV6-6 CASTLGGNQPQHF TGTGCCAGCACCCTAGGTGGGAATCAGCCCCAGCATTTT
TRBJ2-7 - 15 TRBD2 TRBV11-3 CASSLDGLAGREQYF TGTGCCAGCAGCTTAGACGGACTAGCCGGTCGCGAGCAGTACTTC
TRBJ1-2 - 16 - TRBV24-1 CATSDGNGPTNYGYTF TGTGCCACCAGTGACGGGAATGGACCGACTAACTATGGCTACACCTTC
TRBJ1-2 few 15 TRBD1 TRBV28 CASSLAGGNSYGYTF TGTGCCAGCAGTTTGGCAGGGGGGAACAGCTATGGCTACACCTTC
TRBJ1-6 - 12 - TRBV6-1 CASSEREIPLHF TGTGCCAGCAGTGAAAGGGAGATACCCCTCCACTTT
TRBJ1-6 - 16 TRBD1 TRBV5-4 CASSLDGTGNNSPLHF TGTGCCAGCAGCTTGGACGGGACAGGCAATAATTCACCCCTCCACTTT
TRBJ1-5 - 16 TRBD1 TRBV3-1/TRBV3-2 CASSQNQVTGFQPQHF TGTGCCAGCAGCCAAAATCAGGTGACAGGGTTCCAGCCCCAGCATTTT
TRBJ2-4 - 17 TRBD2 TRBV28 CASSLPGRVGSKNIQYF TGTGCCAGCAGTTTACCAGGGAGGGTTGGATCCAAAAACATTCAGTACTTC
TRBJ1-2 - 14 TRBD1 TRBV5-6 CASSLQGADYGYTF TGTGCCAGCAGCTTACAGGGGGCCGACTATGGCTACACCTTC